The rows below give T cell receptor beta chains drawn from one sample of a study of identical twins. One entry per CDR3 protein results from TCRdb running MiXCR on the 5' RACE reads. Among 420,000 or so distinct CDR3 sequences listed, less than 20% were seen once. Material: naive T cells sorted from blood. These receptors were obtained from a man aged 45-65 years in good health. Each CDR3 is given with its conserved first and last residue. The order of the fields is CDR3 protein, CDR3 DNA, clone size, J gene, V gene, D gene. D genes are given only for firm matches. Clone size is given for some rows only: seen once, a few or many times, or a class if the clone is expanded.

CDR3: CASSTGTSGHNEQFF
DNA: TGTGCCAGCAGCACCGGGACTAGCGGCCACAATGAGCAGTTCTTC
size: NA
J: TRBJ2-1
V: TRBV7-7
D: TRBD2

CDR3: CSARGEGAGTDTQYF
DNA: TGCAGTGCTAGGGGGGAGGGGGCCGGCACAGATACGCAGTATTTT
size: few
J: TRBJ2-3
V: TRBV20-1
D: NA

CDR3: CGLPMTGNYGYTF
DNA: TGCGGTCTCCCTATGACAGGGAACTATGGCTACACCTTC
size: NA
J: TRBJ1-2
V: TRBV20-1
D: TRBD1

CDR3: CAIRRQGVDTGELFF
DNA: TGTGCCATCAGGAGACAGGGGGTGGACACCGGGGAGCTGTTTTTT
size: many
J: TRBJ2-2
V: TRBV10-3
D: TRBD1

CDR3: CASSLGPRDRVNYEQYF
DNA: TGTGCCAGCAGTTTAGGCCCCCGGGACAGGGTAAACTACGAGCAGTACTTC
size: few
J: TRBJ2-7
V: TRBV28
D: TRBD1

CDR3: CASSYSAGGAFYEQYF
DNA: TGTGCCAGCAGTTACTCGGCGGGCGGTGCTTTTTACGAGCAGTACTTC
size: many
J: TRBJ2-7
V: TRBV6-5
D: NA

CDR3: CASSKRQGWTDTQYF
DNA: TGTGCCAGCAGTAAACGACAGGGTTGGACAGATACGCAGTATTTT
size: NA
J: TRBJ2-3
V: TRBV6-2/TRBV6-3
D: TRBD1

CDR3: CASSLASETFGYTF
DNA: TGTGCCAGCAGCTTAGCTTCGGAGACCTTCGGCTACACCTTC
size: few
J: TRBJ1-2
V: TRBV7-2
D: NA

CDR3: CASSESPGQYSGNTIYF
DNA: TGCGCCAGCAGCGAGAGTCCAGGACAGTACTCTGGAAACACCATATATTTT
size: few
J: TRBJ1-3
V: TRBV5-1
D: NA

CDR3: CASSFEQKYGYTF
DNA: TGTGCCAGCAGTTTCGAACAGAAATATGGCTACACCTTC
size: few
J: TRBJ1-2
V: TRBV28
D: NA

CDR3: CASSLGRNYTF
DNA: TGTGCCAGCAGTTTGGGACGGAACTACACCTTC
size: many
J: TRBJ1-2
V: TRBV12-3/TRBV12-4
D: NA

CDR3: CSARWVSTYEQYF
DNA: TGCAGTGCTAGATGGGTCTCCACCTACGAGCAGTACTTC
size: few
J: TRBJ2-7
V: TRBV20-1
D: NA

CDR3: CASSLFGGTDTQYF
DNA: TGCGCCAGCAGCTTGTTTGGGGGCACAGATACGCAGTATTTT
size: many
J: TRBJ2-3
V: TRBV5-1
D: NA

CDR3: CSARGWTERGIYEQYF
DNA: TGCAGTGCTAGAGGCTGGACTGAGCGGGGAATCTACGAGCAGTACTTC
size: few
J: TRBJ2-7
V: TRBV20-1
D: TRBD2

CDR3: CSGTVSGGSYEQYF
DNA: TGCAGTGGGACCGTGTCCGGGGGCTCCTACGAGCAGTACTTC
size: few
J: TRBJ2-7
V: TRBV20-1
D: NA

CDR3: CSVEHPEREGLDEQFF
DNA: TGCAGCGTTGAACACCCCGAGCGGGAGGGCCTCGATGAGCAGTTCTTC
size: NA
J: TRBJ2-1
V: TRBV29-1
D: TRBD2

CDR3: CASSLISYEQYF
DNA: TGTGCCAGCAGCTTAATTTCCTACGAGCAGTACTTC
size: many
J: TRBJ2-7
V: TRBV7-9
D: NA

CDR3: CASSYDRKTDTQYF
DNA: TGTGCCAGCAGTTACGATCGGAAAACAGATACGCAGTATTTT
size: NA
J: TRBJ2-3
V: TRBV6-5
D: NA

CDR3: CASSLGHGYTF
DNA: TGTGCCAGCAGCTTAGGCCATGGCTACACCTTC
size: NA
J: TRBJ1-2
V: TRBV7-2
D: NA

CDR3: CAISEDREHSTF
DNA: TGTGCCATCAGTGAGGACAGGGAGCACTCTACCTTC
size: few
J: TRBJ1-2
V: TRBV10-3
D: TRBD1

CDR3: CASSLAGTVDEQYF
DNA: TGCGCCAGCAGCTTGGCCGGGACAGTCGACGAGCAGTACTTC
size: NA
J: TRBJ2-7
V: TRBV5-1
D: TRBD1

CDR3: CASSSDLAGQETQYF
DNA: TGCGCCAGCAGCTCTGATCTAGCGGGGCAAGAGACCCAGTACTTC
size: many
J: TRBJ2-5
V: TRBV5-1
D: TRBD2

CDR3: CASSVGIGVMNTEAFF
DNA: TGTGCCAGCAGCGTCGGGATCGGAGTAATGAACACTGAAGCTTTCTTT
size: NA
J: TRBJ1-1
V: TRBV9
D: NA

CDR3: CASSSPAWSGETQYF
DNA: TGTGCCAGCAGCTCCCCTGCGTGGTCCGGCGAGACCCAGTACTTC
size: NA
J: TRBJ2-5
V: TRBV5-6
D: NA